The 20 T cell receptor beta chains listed next were all sequenced from one sample in a study of blood T cell repertoires in COVID-19. Only in-frame clones appear in the TCRdb table, and some are missing; sequencing was by immunoSEQ multiplex PCR. This table holds 150,000 to 200,000 clones, about 85% found once. Sequenced: peripheral blood. These receptors all stem from a man younger than 35 with acute or convalescent COVID-19.

This chain uses TRBV9 with TRBJ2-1; 9 positions match TRBD2. Germline loops: CDR1 SGDLS, CDR2 YYNGEE. The CDR3 totals 14 residues. J was trimmed by 10 bases and V by 0 bases; bases with no gene match: 5. The CDR3 reads CASSVVIAGAEQFF. DNA of the CDR3: TGTGCCAGCAGCGTAGTAATAGCGGGGGCGGAGCAGTTCTTC.

The chain has TRBV10-3 and TRBJ2-7; D gene uncertain. Trimming removed 7 bases at V and 2 bases at J, with 12 bases between. This CDR3 spans 13 amino acids. CDR1 is ENHRY and CDR2 is SYGVKD in the germline V gene. The CDR3 protein is CAIMATLTYEQYF. The CDR3 coding sequence is TGTGCCATCATGGCGACTCTTACCTACGAGCAGTACTTC.

The genes are TRBV5-4 and TRBJ2-7; TRBD1 matches 9 bases. The CDR3 is 13 residues long. Germline V gene data show CDR1 as SGHNT and CDR2 as YYREEE (reference sequence). The junction had 3 bases not matched to a gene; V was cut back by 3 bases and J by 5 bases. The CDR3 sequence: CASSWDRVHEQYF. DNA for the CDR3: TGTGCCAGCAGCTGGGACAGGGTCCACGAGCAGTACTTC.

This clone was detected a few times. The rearrangement uses TRBV7-9 and TRBJ1-4; 8 bases match TRBD1. Germline V gives CDR1 SEHNR, CDR2 FQNEAQ (reference sequence). The CDR3 covers 14 residues. Germline trimming cut 5 bases from V and 5 bases from J; bases unmatched to any gene: 4. Here the CDR3 DNA reads TGTGCCAGCAGCCGGACAGGGTTAAATGAAAAACTGTTTTTT. This codes for CASSRTGLNEKLFF. Full variable domain (rest looked up from reference TRBV7-9 and TRBJ1-4): DTGVSQNPRHKITKRGQNVTFRCDPISEHNRLYWYRQTLGQGPEFLTYFQNEAQLEKSRLLSDRFSAERPKGSFSTLEIQRTEQGDSAMYLCASSRTGLNEKLFFGSGTQLSVL.

The chain combines TRBV15 with TRBJ1-2; 7 bases are a match to TRBD1. Germline CDR1 LNHNV, CDR2 YYDKDF (reference sequence). The CDR3 is 17 amino acids. With V trimmed by 6 bases and J by 1 base, 14 bases remained unmatched. The CDR3: CATSPLKPGQVNYGYTF. CDR3 coding DNA: TGTGCCACCAGTCCTCTAAAGCCCGGACAGGTTAACTATGGCTACACCTTC.

This clone was counted a single time. J is TRBJ1-2 and V is TRBV2; the D gene is possibly TRBD1 (5 bases). The ends were cut back, 4 bases at V and 5 bases at J, with 11 bases in the middle. The CDR3 covers 13 residues. Germline V CDR1 and CDR2: SNHLY, FYNNEI. The CDR3 sequence: CASSGLGVYGYTF. In DNA, the CDR3 is TGTGCCAGCAGTGGATTAGGGGTATATGGCTACACCTTC. The variable domain in full, completed from reference TRBV2 and TRBJ1-2, reads EPEVTQTPSHQVTQMGQEVILRCVPISNHLYFYWYRQILGQKVEFLVSFYNNEISEKSEIFDDQFSVERPDGSNFTLKIRSTKLEDSAMYFCASSGLGVYGYTFGSGTRLTVV.

V usage is TRBV27 and J usage is TRBJ2-7; D possibly corresponds to TRBD1 (6 bases). The CDR3 is made up of 13 amino acids. Germline assignment: CDR1 MNHEY and CDR2 SMNVEV (reference sequence). Trimming took off 3 bases at V and 3 bases at J, with 9 bases between the two ends. DNA of the CDR3: TGTGCCAGCAGTTTGAAGACAGGCTACGAGCAGTACTTC. Translation: CASSLKTGYEQYF.

The chain couples TRBV2 to TRBJ1-5; possibly TRBD1 for D (5 bases). CDR1 SNHLY and CDR2 FYNNEI come from the germline V gene. The CDR3 contains 16 residues. V was shortened by 7 bases and J by 0 bases, with 16 bases between the two germline ends. The CDR3 region is CASMPRTGDSNQPQHF. For the CDR3, the DNA is TGTGCCAGCATGCCCCGGACGGGGGATAGCAATCAGCCCCAGCATTTT.

This chain connects TRBV7-7 to TRBJ2-7; tentatively, D is TRBD1 (5 bases). Germline values: CDR1 SSHAT, CDR2 FNYEAQ (reference sequence). CDR3 length: 15 amino acids. V lost 4 bases, J lost 10 bases, and 23 bases lay in between. For the CDR3, the DNA is TGTGCCAGCAGCTCCAGGGTGATTATTGATATGACACAGTACGTC. Protein product: CASSSRVIIDMTQYV.

The genes are TRBV5-6 and TRBJ2-7; 7 bases line up with TRBD2. Germline CDR1 reads SGHDT; CDR2 reads YYEEEE. The CDR3 totals 11 residues. The DNA of the CDR3 is TGTGCCAGCAGCCAAGGCGGGACTATCGTCGTC. It translates to CASSQGGTIVV.

The chain links TRBV27 to TRBJ2-5; 9 bases are shared with TRBD2. V gave up 5 bases and J gave up 3 bases; unmatched junction bases: 13. Germline CDR1 is MNHEY and CDR2 is SMNVEV (reference sequence). The CDR3 runs to 17 residues. CDR3 sequence: CASSPPPTSGIKETQYF. The CDR3 nucleotides read TGTGCCAGCAGTCCCCCCCCGACTAGCGGAATAAAAGAGACCCAGTACTTC.

The chain combines TRBV27 with TRBJ2-2; 9 bases are a match to TRBD1. There are 14 residues in the CDR3. The V gene end was trimmed by 3 bases and the J gene end by 5 bases; junction bases not matched to a gene: 1. Germline CDR1 and CDR2: MNHEY and SMNVEV (reference sequence). The CDR3 sequence is CASSFGTGTGELFF. Written as DNA, the CDR3 is TGTGCCAGCAGTTTCGGGACAGGGACCGGGGAGCTGTTTTTT.

This clone was counted only a few times. The chain carries TRBV12-5 and TRBJ1-5; D may be TRBD1 (5 bases). The ends were cut back, 6 bases at V and 3 bases at J, with 15 bases in the middle. Germline lookup yields CDR1 LGHNT and CDR2 FRNRAP. The CDR3 contains 15 residues. CDR3 sequence reads: CASGPDSLYNQPQHF. The CDR3 bases are TGTGCTAGTGGCCCCGACAGTCTTTACAATCAGCCCCAGCATTTT.

The CDR3 spells CASSARSSGANVLTF. The CDR3, as DNA: TGTGCCAGCAGTGCCAGGTCTTCTGGGGCCAACGTCCTGACTTTC. The V gene is TRBV6-6, the J gene TRBJ2-6; D ambiguous. V lost 5 bases, J lost 1 base, and 9 bases lay in between. This CDR3 has 15 residues. CDR1 MNHNY and CDR2 SVGAGI come from the germline V gene (reference sequence).

This clone was observed a handful of times. This sequence joins TRBV7-2 and TRBJ1-1, with no clear D. This CDR3 has 15 residues. Germline CDR1 is SGHTA and CDR2 is FQGNSA. Trimming took 5 bases from V and 10 from J, leaving 23 bases between them. The CDR3 DNA reads as TGTGCCAGCAGCCCGCGCGGGAACCTTAGAGGAACAGCTTTCTTT. Translated: CASSPRGNLRGTAFF.

The chain links TRBV7-9 to TRBJ1-1, with 9 bases matching TRBD1. The V gene's germline CDR1 is SEHNR and CDR2 FQNEAQ (reference sequence). This CDR3 is 14 amino acids long. V trimming: 5 bases; J trimming: 4 bases; junction bases outside the gene matches: 5. The CDR3 coding sequence is TGTGCCAGCAGCCCCAACAGGGGGCTCACTGAAGCTTTCTTT. Amino acid sequence: CASSPNRGLTEAFF. Filled out from reference TRBV7-9 and TRBJ1-1, the complete variable domain reads DTGVSQNPRHKITKRGQNVTFRCDPISEHNRLYWYRQTLGQGPEFLTYFQNEAQLEKSRLLSDRFSAERPKGSFSTLEIQRTEQGDSAMYLCASSPNRGLTEAFFGQGTRLTVV.

V and J are TRBV6-5 and TRBJ1-2, with D unclear. Trimming cost V 0 bases and J 4 bases, with 12 bases left between them. The CDR3 is 15 residues long. Germline assignment: CDR1 MNHEY and CDR2 SVGAGI. CDR3 in DNA: TGTGCCAGCAGTTACTCGAGCCTAGCTGTCTATGGCTACACCTTC. Its protein is CASSYSSLAVYGYTF.

The V gene is TRBV6-1, the J gene TRBJ2-1; no definite D call. Trimming cost V 3 bases and J 1 base, with 10 bases left between them. Germline V lookup: CDR1 MNHNS, CDR2 SASEGT. The length of the CDR3 is 15 residues. CDR3 in amino acids: CASSDMSGSYNEQFF. The CDR3 nucleotides read TGTGCCAGCAGTGATATGTCGGGTTCCTACAATGAGCAGTTCTTC.

V is TRBV28 and J is TRBJ2-1; 7 bases map to TRBD1. Germline loops: CDR1 MDHEN, CDR2 SYDVKM. The CDR3 length is 15 residues. Trimming at V came to 6 bases and at J to 3 bases, leaving 8 bases not matched to a gene. The CDR3 spells CASRIDRAIYNEQFF. As DNA, the CDR3 is TGTGCCAGCAGAATAGACAGGGCGATCTACAATGAGCAGTTCTTC.

The chain is built from TRBV7-9 and TRBJ2-5, with 9 nucleotides matching TRBD1. Losses at the gene ends were 8 bases for V and 5 bases for J; bases not matched to a gene: 12. This CDR3 has 15 amino acids. Germline V gene sequence: CDR1 SEHNR, CDR2 FQNEAQ (reference sequence). The CDR3 nucleotides are TGTGCCAGCCTGACGACAGGGGGGTATTTGGAGACCCAGTACTTC. Translation: CASLTTGGYLETQYF.